This TCR beta chain appears in the sequencing data of a study of OX40 agonist ivuxolimab in advanced cancers. For the study at large: Recorded diagnoses for dose-escalation patients were hepatocellular carcinoma, melanoma, renal cell or head and neck cancer. Study observations and caveats: The study found among the lowest clonal expansion in partial responders at 0.1-3.0 mg/kg. At 0.1 to 3.0 mg/kg, CD4+ and CD8+ blood T cells expanded clonally by week 6.

Comment on this clone: Its matching antigen is unknown.

Clones were read by immunoSEQ multiplex PCR, and TCRdb kept only the in-frame ones, dropping some. Among around 100,000 clones, 89% were seen once, and the ten largest hold approximately 0.35%. CDR1 and CDR2 from the germline V gene are LNHNV and YYDKDF (reference sequence). This CDR3 is 12 amino acids long. The V end lost 1 base, the J end lost 3 bases, and 4 bases lay between the germline ends. The sequencing here drew on CD4+ or CD8+ T cells sorted from blood, taken in a trial of the OX40 agonist ivuxolimab. The chain uses TRBV15 and TRBJ2-7; D call uncertain. The origin of this receptor is an adult with an advanced solid tumor such as melanoma, head and neck, liver or kidney cancer. The CDR3 sequence is CATSRVGYEQYF. Here the CDR3 DNA reads TGTGCCACCAGCAGAGTTGGCTACGAGCAGTACTTC. Full variable domain (rest looked up from reference TRBV15 and TRBJ2-7): DAMVIQNPRYQVTQFGKPVTLSCSQTLNHNVMYWYQQKSSQAPKLLFHYYDKDFNNEADTPDNFQSRRPNTSFCFLDIRSPGLGDTAMYLCATSRVGYEQYFGPGTRLTVT.